Sequencing of this TCR beta chain was carried out in a study of CD8 T cells in Susac syndrome. Recently defined diagnostic criteria classed the Susac syndrome patients as definite or probable. FACS enriched CD8+ TEMRA cells, while bulk CD8+ and CD4+ were negatively isolated. This clonotype was detected once. Its antigen is not known. RNA, at about 0.5 to 1 ug, was reverse transcribed with random hexamers. The CDR3 of TCR beta was amplified by immunoSEQ multiplex PCR across 54 Vbeta and 13 Jbeta. TCRdb fed the immunoSEQ multiplex PCR reads into MiXCR, producing one record per CDR3 protein. The sample includes 150,000 or so distinct CDR3 sequences, approximately 95% of them seen just once. The CDR3 is made up of 17 amino acids. Germline values: CDR1 ENHRY, CDR2 SYGVKD. The trim removed 2 bases at V and 3 bases at J, leaving 10 bases unmatched. Study-wide findings and caveats: The study's TCR sequencing and HLA analysis drew on a certain number of individuals. That number was acknowledged as relatively small.

The chain combines TRBV10-3 with TRBJ2-1; 7 bases line up with TRBD2. This receptor was identified in a human donor with Susac syndrome. The sample taken for sequencing was CD4+ T cells from PBMCs. The chain's CDR3 is CAISEPTGTTVYNEQFF. CDR3 nucleotide sequence: TGTGCCATCAGTGAGCCGACCGGGACTACCGTCTACAATGAGCAGTTCTTC.